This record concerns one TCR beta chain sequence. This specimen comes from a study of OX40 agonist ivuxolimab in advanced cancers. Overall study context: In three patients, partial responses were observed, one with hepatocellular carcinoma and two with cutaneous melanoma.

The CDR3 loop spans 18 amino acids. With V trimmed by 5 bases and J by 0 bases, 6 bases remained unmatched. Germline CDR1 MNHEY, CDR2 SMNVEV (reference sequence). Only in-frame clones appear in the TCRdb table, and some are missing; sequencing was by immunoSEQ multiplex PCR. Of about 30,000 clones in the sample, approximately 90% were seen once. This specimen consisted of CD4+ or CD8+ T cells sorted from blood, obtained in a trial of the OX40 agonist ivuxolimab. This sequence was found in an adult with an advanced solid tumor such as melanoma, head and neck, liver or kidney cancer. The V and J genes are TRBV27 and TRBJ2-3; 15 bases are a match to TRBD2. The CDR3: CASSPRTSGGASTDTQYF. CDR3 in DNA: TGTGCCAGCAGTCCTCGGACTAGCGGGGGGGCCAGCACAGATACGCAGTATTTT.